These T cell receptor beta chains were read from a single sample in a study of T cell repertoires in cytomegalovirus infection. For these receptors, no antigen is known. TCRdb re-called the reads with MiXCR, one entry per CDR3 protein. This table has hundreds of thousands of distinct CDR3 sequences, more than 25% appearing once. The material was cultured CD8+ T cells from PBMCs, obtained from culture after CMV antigen stimulation. These receptors were collected from a human donor in good health (CMV status not recorded). Some clones in this sample may be carry-over from other donors' samples. CDR3s include the opening cysteine and the closing phenylalanine or tryptophan. D genes are given only for firm matches. A row's size may be missing; if present it is once, few, many or a size class.

CDR3 protein: CASSQAGGTNQPQHF; CDR3 DNA: TGTGCCAGCAGCCAGGCGGGAGGTACCAATCAGCCCCAGCATTTT; D gene: NA; clone size: NA; J gene: TRBJ1-5; V gene: TRBV3-1; CDR3 length: 15
CDR3 protein: CASSPAGKKLFF; CDR3 DNA: TGTGCCAGCAGCCCGGCAGGGAAAAAACTGTTTTTT; D gene: NA; clone size: NA; J gene: TRBJ1-4; V gene: TRBV11-2; CDR3 length: 12
CDR3 protein: CATSSRRDRANSPLHF; CDR3 DNA: TGTGCCACCAGCAGTCGCCGGGACAGGGCTAATTCACCCCTCCACTTT; D gene: TRBD1; clone size: NA; J gene: TRBJ1-6; V gene: TRBV15; CDR3 length: 16
CDR3 protein: CVSRVSPSSYNEQFF; CDR3 DNA: TGTGTCAGCAGAGTATCTCCTAGCTCCTACAATGAGCAGTTCTTC; D gene: NA; clone size: NA; J gene: TRBJ2-1; V gene: TRBV12-3/TRBV12-4; CDR3 length: 15
CDR3 protein: CASSPTGGGYYGYTF; CDR3 DNA: TGTGCCAGCAGTCCGACAGGGGGCGGGTACTATGGCTACACCTTC; D gene: TRBD1; clone size: NA; J gene: TRBJ1-2; V gene: TRBV27; CDR3 length: 15
CDR3 protein: CASSLGDPGWAGELFF; CDR3 DNA: TGTGCCAGCAGCTTGGGGGATCCGGGGTGGGCCGGGGAGCTGTTTTTT; D gene: NA; clone size: many; J gene: TRBJ2-2; V gene: TRBV7-2; CDR3 length: 16
CDR3 protein: CASSMWTGITEAFF; CDR3 DNA: TGTGCCAGTAGTATGTGGACAGGGATCACTGAAGCTTTCTTT; D gene: TRBD1; clone size: NA; J gene: TRBJ1-1; V gene: TRBV19; CDR3 length: 14
CDR3 protein: CASSLRYGLADSNEQFF; CDR3 DNA: TGTGCCAGCAGCTTAAGGTACGGACTAGCGGATTCCAATGAGCAGTTCTTC; D gene: TRBD2; clone size: few; J gene: TRBJ2-1; V gene: TRBV11-3; CDR3 length: 17
CDR3 protein: CASSFLASGGPSSYNEQFF; CDR3 DNA: TGTGCCAGCAGTTTTTTGGCTAGCGGGGGGCCGAGCTCCTACAATGAGCAGTTCTTC; D gene: TRBD2; clone size: NA; J gene: TRBJ2-1; V gene: TRBV27; CDR3 length: 19
CDR3 protein: CATSDAPPKDHDYGYTF; CDR3 DNA: TGTGCCACCAGTGATGCCCCCCCTAAGGACCATGACTATGGCTACACCTTC; D gene: NA; clone size: NA; J gene: TRBJ1-2; V gene: TRBV24-1; CDR3 length: 17
CDR3 protein: CASSFRTSALNTQYF; CDR3 DNA: TGTGCCAGCAGTTTCCGGACTAGCGCCCTGAATACGCAGTATTTT; D gene: TRBD2; clone size: NA; J gene: TRBJ2-3; V gene: TRBV12-3/TRBV12-4; CDR3 length: 15
CDR3 protein: CASSSHDWTEHTGELFF; CDR3 DNA: TGTGCCAGCAGTTCACACGATTGGACGGAACACACCGGGGAGCTGTTTTTT; D gene: NA; clone size: few; J gene: TRBJ2-2; V gene: TRBV6-2/TRBV6-3; CDR3 length: 17
CDR3 protein: CASSRRDRTYNEQFF; CDR3 DNA: TGTGCCAGCAGTCGCCGGGACAGAACCTACAATGAGCAGTTCTTC; D gene: TRBD1; clone size: NA; J gene: TRBJ2-1; V gene: TRBV12-3/TRBV12-4; CDR3 length: 15
CDR3 protein: CASSWGLAKNIQYF; CDR3 DNA: TGTGCCAGCAGCTGGGGCCTAGCCAAAAACATTCAGTACTTC; D gene: NA; clone size: NA; J gene: TRBJ2-4; V gene: TRBV5-4; CDR3 length: 14
CDR3 protein: CSVAGETGGYTF; CDR3 DNA: TGCAGCGTTGCCGGGGAGACGGGAGGCTACACCTTC; D gene: NA; clone size: NA; J gene: TRBJ1-2; V gene: TRBV29-1; CDR3 length: 12
CDR3 protein: CASSPQGARYYGYTF; CDR3 DNA: TGTGCCAGCAGCCCGCAGGGGGCTCGGTACTATGGCTACACCTTC; D gene: TRBD1; clone size: NA; J gene: TRBJ1-2; V gene: TRBV7-6; CDR3 length: 15
CDR3 protein: CASSVVAGYTF; CDR3 DNA: TGTGCCAGCAGCGTAGTTGCTGGCTACACCTTC; D gene: NA; clone size: few; J gene: TRBJ1-2; V gene: TRBV9; CDR3 length: 11